The sequence of this T cell receptor (beta chain) was determined in a study of blood T cells in healthy people across ages (dated by TCRdb to 2013 to 2016). Background for the entire study: In model experiments, template switching captured about one uniquely barcoded TCR beta cDNA molecule for every two T cells. To avoid experimental bias, donors of different ages were spread randomly across the sequencing lanes. Age-related changes in TCR beta repertoire diversity were measured in the study by deep sequencing normalized with unique cDNA molecular identifiers. For two donors (one aged 18 to 30 and one aged 80 or older), the study analyzed two additional independent replicas of 1 million unique cDNA reads from the same blood draw. Four age groups were formed from the donors: young (average approximately 15 years), middle-aged (just under 40), aged (about 68) and long-lived (approximately 78). The investigation overall reported the following: Observed TCR beta diversity per million T cells fell roughly linearly with age, and a significant reduction was already apparent by age about 36. Observed TCR beta diversity correlated strongly with the percentage of naive T cells measured by flow cytometry. Donor CMV infection status was unknown, potentially confounding age-related changes in expanded clonotypes. Conclusive comparison of naive and antigen-experienced compartments was prevented by the profiling of bulk unsorted PBMCs. The long-lived group showed more naive CD4+ T cells, fewer expanded clones and increased TCR diversity than the aged group, suggesting age selection. Estimates of total diversity based on one million sequenced T cells were regarded as lower bounds and as underestimates.

From V the trimming removes 7 bases and from J it removes 0 bases, while the gene matches leave 7 bases of the junction unaccounted for. The CDR3 holds 15 amino acids from the cysteine to the phenylalanine. The read is trimmed to its CDR3 DNA, 45 bases read in frame from base 1. Via the germline V gene (reference sequence), CDR1 is GTSNPN and CDR2 SVGIG. Regarding this clonotype: This clone's antigen is unknown. Base quality data are lacking; no much larger clone is found one base away.

The library was obtained by 5' RACE. Sequencing instrument: Illumina HiSeq 2500. A second about 7 to 11 cycle PCR used a sample-barcoded 5' primer and a J-beta primer mix. A unique molecular identifier was introduced onto each TCR beta cDNA molecule by a template-switch 5' adaptor carrying 12 random nucleotides. Each sample yielded at least 2.5 million CDR3-containing paired-end reads. First-strand cDNA was synthesized from all RNA with the Mint cDNA synthesis kit, primed by a TRBC-specific oligonucleotide. All cDNA was treated with uracil-DNA glycosylase and then went through a first 18-cycle PCR with the universal primers M1SS and BC2_uni_R. On the authors' methods: Normalization of each sample was performed by random selection of 1 million high-quality reads, each carrying a distinct molecular identifier. Reads sharing molecular identifiers were discarded rather than binned into consensus sequences. CDR3 identification, clonotype clustering and error correction used MiTCR with a Q25 quality threshold and the strictest error-elimination algorithm. A nonparametric unseen species model with Euler transformation was used to estimate lower-bound total TCR beta diversity. Clones were called with MiXCR by TCRdb after fastp trimmed the public reads at Q25, and only in-frame beta chains were retained. Under each unique CDR3 protein, matching rows form one entry showing the most common genes and DNA. Clone size and V and J calls follow TCRdb, not the original study. The sample records some 880,000 distinct CDR3 sequences, 35% to 40% of which are singletons. The ten biggest clones cover approximately 12% of the sample.

The donors were some 36 Caucasian individuals from Russia, aged roughly 6 to 100 years, who were systemically healthy. About 10 milliliters of peripheral blood were collected from each donor into EDTA-treated Vacutainer tubes. PBMCs were isolated by Ficoll-Paque density-gradient centrifugation, with at least 6 million obtained per sample. Total RNA was extracted from PBMCs with Trizol reagent, with at least 6 micrograms obtained per sample. Naive CD45RAhigh/CD27high T cell percentages were measured by flow cytometry on a PBMC aliquot from every donor. This sequence originates from a man between 18 and 29 years old in good health. The chain employs TRBV30 and TRBJ1-1; the junction holds 11 bases that match TRBD1. Sequenced material: blood. The CDR3 protein is CASTGQGAVNTEAFF. At the DNA level, the sequence is TGTGCCTCCACCGGACAGGGGGCCGTGAACACTGAAGCTTTCTTT.